Shown below are 9 T cell receptor beta chains from a single sample sequenced in a study of blood T cell repertoires in COVID-19. Clones were sequenced by immunoSEQ multiplex PCR, and TCRdb holds only the in-frame ones, with some missing. The sample has around 63,000 clones; under 90% are singletons. Sequenced input: peripheral blood. The receptors derive from a woman of 80 years or more with active or convalescent COVID-19.

This sequence joins TRBV15 and TRBJ1-6; D not resolved. The V and J ends lost 0 bases and 7 bases respectively, with 4 bases between them. The CDR3 runs 13 residues. Germline lookup yields CDR1 LNHNV and CDR2 YYDKDF (reference sequence). DNA of the CDR3: TGTGCCACCAGCAGAGATGAGAATTCACCCCTCCACTTT. It translates to CATSRDENSPLHF. Filled out from reference TRBV15 and TRBJ1-6, the complete variable domain reads DAMVIQNPRYQVTQFGKPVTLSCSQTLNHNVMYWYQQKSSQAPKLLFHYYDKDFNNEADTPDNFQSRRPNTSFCFLDIRSPGLGDTAMYLCATSRDENSPLHFGNGTRLTVT.

The chain carries TRBV2 and TRBJ1-3; no clear D gene. The germline V gene encodes CDR1 SNHLY and CDR2 FYNNEI. The CDR3 sequence is 12 residues long. V was cut by 8 bases and J by 4 bases, with 9 bases left in between. CDR3 DNA: TGTGCCAGCGGGGAGTTGGGAAACACCATATATTTT. It is translated as CASGELGNTIYF.

The rearrangement joins TRBV5-6 to TRBJ2-1, with 10 bases fitting TRBD2. The germline V gene encodes CDR1 SGHDT and CDR2 YYEEEE. V trimming: 4 bases; J trimming: 8 bases; junction bases outside the gene matches: 9. There are 15 residues in the CDR3. Written as DNA, the CDR3 is TGTGCCAGCAGCCTATTAGCGGGGGGCAGGGATGAGCAGTTCTTC. This gives the protein CASSLLAGGRDEQFF.

This clone showed up just once. V is TRBV5-4 and J is TRBJ2-3; D is possibly TRBD2 (6 bases). This CDR3 spans 18 amino acids. Trimming removed 6 bases at V and 5 bases at J, with 28 bases between. Germline values: CDR1 SGHNT, CDR2 YYREEE (reference sequence). CDR3 in amino acids: CASMASTTLAPRGDTQYF. DNA of the CDR3: TGTGCCAGCATGGCGTCCACTACCCTAGCGCCTAGGGGAGATACGCAGTATTTT.

The chain carries TRBV11-3 and TRBJ1-1; D unclear. Between the trimmed V and J ends, which lost 5 bases and 0 bases, there was a span of 7 bases. The CDR3 spans 13 residues. Germline CDR1 and CDR2: SGHNT and YENEEA. The CDR3 protein is CASSLQLNTEAFF. The CDR3 region has the DNA TGTGCCAGCAGCCTACAGCTGAACACTGAAGCTTTCTTT.

This clone was recorded a few times. The V and J genes are TRBV7-9 and TRBJ2-5, with 11 positions matching TRBD2. This CDR3 region has 18 residues. The V and J ends lost 11 bases and 4 bases, in that order; junction bases with no gene match: 21. Germline V gene sequence: CDR1 SEHNR, CDR2 FQNEAQ (reference sequence). In DNA form, the CDR3 reads TGTGCCTGCTTGGGTACTAGCGGGGGCCCCCGCCACGGAGAGACCCAGTACTTC. Translating it yields CACLGTSGGPRHGETQYF. Full variable domain (missing parts from reference TRBV7-9 and TRBJ2-5): DTGVSQNPRHKITKRGQNVTFRCDPISEHNRLYWYRQTLGQGPEFLTYFQNEAQLEKSRLLSDRFSAERPKGSFSTLEIQRTEQGDSAMYLCACLGTSGGPRHGETQYFGPGTRLLVL.

Here the CDR3 DNA reads TGTGCCAGCACTGAGGGACTCCCCAATCAGCCCCAGCATTTT. Translation: CASTEGLPNQPQHF. The V and J genes are TRBV2 and TRBJ1-5, with D maybe TRBD1 (5 bases). This CDR3 contains 14 residues. Looked up from germline, CDR1 is SNHLY and CDR2 is FYNNEI. Trimming cost V 7 bases and J 3 bases, with 13 bases left between them.

This chain links TRBV7-8 with TRBJ2-5; weak D call: TRBD1 (7 bases). CDR3 size: 14 residues. The V gene lost 1 base and the J gene lost 5 bases, with 11 bases spanning the gap. Germline CDR1 reads SGHVS; CDR2 reads FQNEAQ. CDR3 DNA: TGTGCCAGCAGCTTAGAGACAGGGAGGGAGACCCAGTACTTC. Protein sequence: CASSLETGRETQYF. The variable domain in full, completed from reference TRBV7-8 and TRBJ2-5, reads GAGVSQSPRYKVAKRGQDVALRCDPISGHVSLFWYQQALGQGPEFLTYFQNEAQLDKSGLPSDRFFAERPEGSVSTLKIQRTQQEDSAVYLCASSLETGRETQYFGPGTRLLVL.

J is TRBJ2-7 and V is TRBV2; no clear D gene. The CDR3 contains 12 residues. Germline V CDR1 and CDR2: SNHLY, FYNNEI. V was pared by 6 bases and J by 1 base, with 7 bases between. CDR3 nucleotides: TGTGCCAGCAGGGAGTTTTCCTACGAGCAGTACTTC. Translating it yields CASREFSYEQYF.